This T cell receptor (beta chain) derives from a study of T-cell memory formation after mild COVID-19. CDR3 length: 15 amino acids. Germline V gene sequence: CDR1 SGHRS, CDR2 YFSETQ. Trimming took 4 bases from V and 5 from J; bases not matched to a gene: 4. TCRdb called the 5' RACE reads again in MiXCR, with one record for every CDR3 protein. This table has fewer than 300,000 distinct CDR3 sequences, 15% to 20% appearing once. The source of this sequence is a man between 18 and 35 years old who had mild COVID-19 (a few samples of this study predate the infection). Cell type and time point are not known. The genes are TRBV5-1 and TRBJ1-5; TRBD1 aligns across 12 bases. Sample: PBMCs or a T cell subset sorted from them (not recorded which). DNA for the CDR3: TGCGCCAGCAGCCACGGGACAGGGGGCGATCAGCCCCAGCATTTT. It translates to CASSHGTGGDQPQHF.